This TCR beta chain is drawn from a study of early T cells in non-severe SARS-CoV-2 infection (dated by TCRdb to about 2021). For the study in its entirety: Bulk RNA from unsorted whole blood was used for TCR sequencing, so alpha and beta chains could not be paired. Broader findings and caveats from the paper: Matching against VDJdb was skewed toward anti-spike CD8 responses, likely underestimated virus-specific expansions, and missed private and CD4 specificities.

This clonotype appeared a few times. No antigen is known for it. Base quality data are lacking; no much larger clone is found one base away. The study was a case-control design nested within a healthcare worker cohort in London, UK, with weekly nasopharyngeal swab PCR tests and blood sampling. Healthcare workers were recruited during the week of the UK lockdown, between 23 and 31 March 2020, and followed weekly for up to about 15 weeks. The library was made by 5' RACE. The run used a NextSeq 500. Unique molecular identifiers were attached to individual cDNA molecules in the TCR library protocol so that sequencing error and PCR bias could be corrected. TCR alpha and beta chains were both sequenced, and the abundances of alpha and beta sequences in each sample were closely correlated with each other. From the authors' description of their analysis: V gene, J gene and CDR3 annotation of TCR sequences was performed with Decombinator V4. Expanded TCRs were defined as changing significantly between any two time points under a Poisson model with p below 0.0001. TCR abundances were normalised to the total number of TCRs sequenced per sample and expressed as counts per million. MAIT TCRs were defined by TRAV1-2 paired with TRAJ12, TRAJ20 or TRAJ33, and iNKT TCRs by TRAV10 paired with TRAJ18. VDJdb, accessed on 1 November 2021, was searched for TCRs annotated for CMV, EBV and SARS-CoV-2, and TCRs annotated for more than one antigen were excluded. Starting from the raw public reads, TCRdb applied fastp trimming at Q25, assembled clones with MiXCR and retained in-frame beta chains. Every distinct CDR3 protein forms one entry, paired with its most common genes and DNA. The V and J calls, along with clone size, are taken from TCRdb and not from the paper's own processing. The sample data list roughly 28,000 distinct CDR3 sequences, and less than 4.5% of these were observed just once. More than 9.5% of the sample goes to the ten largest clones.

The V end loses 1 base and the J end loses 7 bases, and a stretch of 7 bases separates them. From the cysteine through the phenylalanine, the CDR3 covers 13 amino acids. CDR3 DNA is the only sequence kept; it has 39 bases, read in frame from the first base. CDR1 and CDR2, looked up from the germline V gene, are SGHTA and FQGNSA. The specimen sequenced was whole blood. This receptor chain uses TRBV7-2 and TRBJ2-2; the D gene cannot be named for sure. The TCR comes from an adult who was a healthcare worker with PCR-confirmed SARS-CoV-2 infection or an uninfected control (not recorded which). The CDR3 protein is CASSLEGFGELFF. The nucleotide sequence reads TGTGCCAGCAGCTTAGAAGGGTTCGGGGAGCTGTTTTTT. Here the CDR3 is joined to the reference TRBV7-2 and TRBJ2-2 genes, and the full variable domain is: GAGVSQSPSNKVTEKGKDVELRCDPISGHTALYWYRQSLGQGLEFLIYFQGNSAPDKSGLPSDRFSAERTGGSVSTLTIQRTQQEDSAVYLCASSLEGFGELFFGEGSRLTVL.